This T cell receptor beta chain derives from a study of blood T cell repertoires in COVID-19. Overall study: Acute-phase and convalescent COVID-19 samples originated in the United States, Italy and Spain. PBMCs, B-cell-depleted T cells, or T cells provided the cDNA or gDNA that made up the material.

In the source study's methods: Reference gene primer amplification gave nucleated cell count estimates. Method: immunoSEQ multiplex PCR; TCRdb's copy keeps in-frame clones and lacks some. V, J and clone size were drawn from that table, and D and trimming were deduced from the DNA. Of tens of thousands of clones listed, around three quarters are singletons. The V gene's germline CDR1 is MDHEN and CDR2 SYDVKM. The CDR3 is 15 amino acids. V shed 5 bases, J shed 7 bases, and the junction held 8 bases outside the gene matches. The genes are TRBV28 and TRBJ1-4; 9 nucleotides agree with TRBD1. Sequences were obtained from peripheral blood. The TCR originated in a man aged 55 to 69 with active or convalescent COVID-19. The CDR3 sequence is CASSPRTGEGEKLFF. In nucleotides, the CDR3 is TGTGCCAGCAGTCCCCGGACAGGGGAAGGTGAAAAACTGTTTTTT.